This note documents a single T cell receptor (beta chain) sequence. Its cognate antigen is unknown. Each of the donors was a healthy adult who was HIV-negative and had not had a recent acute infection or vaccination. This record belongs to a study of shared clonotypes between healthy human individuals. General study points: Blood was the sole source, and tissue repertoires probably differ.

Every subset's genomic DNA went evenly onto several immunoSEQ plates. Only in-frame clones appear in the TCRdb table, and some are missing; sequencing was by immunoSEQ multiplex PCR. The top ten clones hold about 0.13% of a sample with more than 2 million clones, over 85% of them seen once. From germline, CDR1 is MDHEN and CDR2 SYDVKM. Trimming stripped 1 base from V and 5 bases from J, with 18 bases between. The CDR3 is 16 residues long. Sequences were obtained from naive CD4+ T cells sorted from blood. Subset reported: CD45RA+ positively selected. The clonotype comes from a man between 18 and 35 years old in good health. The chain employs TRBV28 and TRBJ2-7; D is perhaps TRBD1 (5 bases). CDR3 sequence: CASSLFSRRTRDEQYF. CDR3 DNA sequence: TGTGCCAGCAGTTTATTCAGTCGCCGGACACGCGACGAGCAGTACTTC. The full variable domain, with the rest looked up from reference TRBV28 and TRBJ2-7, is DVKVTQSSRYLVKRTGEKVFLECVQDMDHENMFWYRQDPGLGLRLIYFSYDVKMKEKGDIPEGYSVSREKKERFSLILESASTNQTSMYLCASSLFSRRTRDEQYFGPGTRLTVT.